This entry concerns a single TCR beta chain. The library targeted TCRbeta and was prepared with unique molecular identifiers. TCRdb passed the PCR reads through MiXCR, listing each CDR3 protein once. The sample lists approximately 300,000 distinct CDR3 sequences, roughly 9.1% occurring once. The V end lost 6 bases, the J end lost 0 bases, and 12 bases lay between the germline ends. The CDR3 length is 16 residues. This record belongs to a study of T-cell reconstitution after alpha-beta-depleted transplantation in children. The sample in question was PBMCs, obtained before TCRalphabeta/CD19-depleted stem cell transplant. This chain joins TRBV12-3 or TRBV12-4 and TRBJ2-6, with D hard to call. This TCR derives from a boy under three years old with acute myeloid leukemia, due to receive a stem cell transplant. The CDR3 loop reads CASSRKSLSGANVLTF. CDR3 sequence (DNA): TGTGCCAGCAGCCGTAAATCCCTCTCTGGGGCCAACGTCCTGACTTTC.